These 11 T cell receptor beta chains share one sample of origin, sequenced in a study of blood T cells in healthy people across ages. A second PCR, run for about 6 to 12 cycles, used a sample-barcoded 5' primer plus a J-beta primer mix. TCRdb analysed the 5' RACE reads with MiXCR anew, one entry per CDR3 protein. Among more than 650,000 distinct CDR3 sequences, roughly 24% were seen once, and the ten largest hold roughly 3.1%. These data were likewise used in another study, on T cells of mothers and their children.

The specimen sequenced was blood. The source of these receptors is a boy aged 10-17 years in good health.

This chain links TRBV5-6 with TRBJ1-5; possible D gene TRBD1, 5 bases. Germline CDR1 and CDR2: SGHDT and YYEEEE. CDR3 length equals 14 residues. With 1 base removed from V and 7 bases from J, the gap between germline ends came to 12 bases. The CDR3 sequence is CASSLREDTQPQHF. DNA for the CDR3: TGTGCCAGCAGCTTGCGGGAGGACACCCAGCCCCAGCATTTT.

J is TRBJ2-3 and V is TRBV12-3 or TRBV12-4; 7 bases agree with TRBD2. Trimming at V came to 6 bases and at J to 0 bases, leaving 18 bases not matched to a gene. The CDR3 consists of 19 residues. The CDR3 sequence: CASSHGSPGLLSSTDTQYF. The CDR3 bases are TGTGCCAGCAGCCACGGGTCGCCGGGACTACTTTCTAGCACAGATACGCAGTATTTT.

V usage is TRBV29-1 and J usage is TRBJ2-1; D may be TRBD1 (6 bases). Germline loops: CDR1 SQVTM, CDR2 ANQGSEA. The V end was cut by 7 bases, the J end by 4 bases, with 14 bases between. This CDR3 has 13 residues. The CDR3 sequence is CSAVPTGYNEQFF. CDR3 DNA: TGCAGCGCTGTACCCACAGGGTACAATGAGCAGTTCTTC.

The genes are TRBV6-5 and TRBJ2-7; D perhaps matches TRBD1 (6 bases). Germline V gene lookup returns CDR1 MNHEY and CDR2 SVGAGI. The CDR3 extends over 13 amino acids. With 5 bases removed from V and 6 bases from J, the gap between germline ends came to 14 bases. In DNA form, the CDR3 reads TGTGCCAGCAGTCCCCAGGGGATCGGCGAGCAGTACTTC. It codes for CASSPQGIGEQYF.

This chain connects TRBV21-1 to TRBJ2-5; the DNA was not used to check the table's D call, TRBD1. TRBV21-1 is tagged as a pseudogene. The CDR3 sequence is 16 residues long. The DNA for the CDR3 is TGTGCCAGCAGCAGGGAGACAGGGGGCGCAGGGGAGACCCAGTACTTC. This encodes CASSRETGGAGETQYF.

The chain is built from TRBV12-5 and TRBJ2-1; D is perhaps TRBD2 (6 bases). The J call may be faulty, since TRBJ2-7 better matches the DNA end. Germline assignment: CDR1 LGHNT and CDR2 FRNRAP. The CDR3 runs to 11 residues. CDR3 region: CATLGGYEQYF. The CDR3 DNA is TGTGCTACCCTGGGGGGCTACGAGCAGTACTTC.

The table lists this clonotype with a few counts. V and J are TRBV12-3 or TRBV12-4 and TRBJ2-4; TRBD1 matches 9 bases. CDR3 length: 15 amino acids. J gave up 3 bases and V 7 bases, and 7 bases lay outside the gene matches. This CDR3 is CASNGVGQGKNIQYF. The DNA for the CDR3 is TGTGCCAGCAACGGCGTGGGACAGGGCAAAAACATTCAGTACTTC.

This clonotype has a handful of counts. The genes are TRBV20-1 and TRBJ1-5; D uncertain. The CDR3 sequence is 14 residues long. Germline CDR1 DFQATT, CDR2 SNEGSKA (reference sequence). V was cut by 1 base and J by 0 bases, with 7 bases left in between. CDR3: CSARGQYSNQPQHF. CDR3 sequence (DNA): TGCAGTGCTAGAGGGCAGTATAGCAATCAGCCCCAGCATTTT.

The CDR3 loop is CASSLARDHEKLFF. As DNA, the CDR3 is TGTGCCAGCAGCCTGGCTAGGGACCATGAAAAACTGTTTTTT. The chain joins TRBV7-9 to TRBJ1-4, with a tentative D call TRBD1 (5 bases). Germline CDR1 SEHNR, CDR2 FQNEAQ (reference sequence). The CDR3 totals 14 residues. Trimming removed 5 bases from V and 6 bases from J, with 13 bases in between.

V usage is TRBV29-1 and J usage is TRBJ1-1; tentative D call: TRBD1 (6 bases). Per germline, CDR1 SQVTM and CDR2 ANQGSEA. CDR3 length equals 14 residues. Trimming took 7 bases from V and 4 from J, leaving 19 bases between them. The CDR3 nucleotides read TGCAGCGCTGACGGGGGGCGCATGGTCACTGAAGCTTTCTTT. This translates into CSADGGRMVTEAFF.

The chain links TRBV5-1 to TRBJ1-1, with TRBD1 matching 7 bases. The ends lost 0 bases at V and 1 base at J; junction bases unmatched: 9. Germline V lookup: CDR1 SGHRS, CDR2 YFSETQ. The CDR3 consists of 17 residues. The CDR3 DNA follows: TGCGCCAGCAGCTTGGATAGGGGGCACCTCCGGAACACTGAAGCTTTCTTT. Its translation: CASSLDRGHLRNTEAFF.